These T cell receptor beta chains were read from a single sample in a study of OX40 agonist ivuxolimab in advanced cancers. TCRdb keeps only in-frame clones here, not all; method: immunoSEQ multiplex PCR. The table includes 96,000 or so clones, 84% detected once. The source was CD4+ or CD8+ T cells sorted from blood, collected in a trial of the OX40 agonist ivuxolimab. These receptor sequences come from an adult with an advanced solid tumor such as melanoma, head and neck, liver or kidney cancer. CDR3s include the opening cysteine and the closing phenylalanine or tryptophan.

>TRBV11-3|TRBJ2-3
CASSAGLDTDTQYF
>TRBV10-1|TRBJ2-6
CASSGRRGVGSGANVLTF
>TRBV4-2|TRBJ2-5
CASQKGLADPGETQYF
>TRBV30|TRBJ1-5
CAWSRTGANQPQHF
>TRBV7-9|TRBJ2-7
CASSNLQGARYEQYF
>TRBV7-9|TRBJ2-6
CASSLARAGGASGANVLTF
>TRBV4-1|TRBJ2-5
CASSQGAGQETQYF
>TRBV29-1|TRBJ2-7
CSVLRPNYEQYF
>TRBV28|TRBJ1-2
CASILNGINYGYTF
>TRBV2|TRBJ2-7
CASSGTGAEQYF
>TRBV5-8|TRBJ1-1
CASTPLGAGGRNTEAFF
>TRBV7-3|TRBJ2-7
CASSFTGGLASYEQYF
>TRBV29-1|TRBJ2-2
CSVGGGRTGELFF
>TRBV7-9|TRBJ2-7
CASSFLGTGVSYEQYF
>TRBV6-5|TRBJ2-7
CASSYGTGPYEQYF
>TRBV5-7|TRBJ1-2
CASSVQGNLRYGYTF
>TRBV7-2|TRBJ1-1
CASSSGAIGAFF